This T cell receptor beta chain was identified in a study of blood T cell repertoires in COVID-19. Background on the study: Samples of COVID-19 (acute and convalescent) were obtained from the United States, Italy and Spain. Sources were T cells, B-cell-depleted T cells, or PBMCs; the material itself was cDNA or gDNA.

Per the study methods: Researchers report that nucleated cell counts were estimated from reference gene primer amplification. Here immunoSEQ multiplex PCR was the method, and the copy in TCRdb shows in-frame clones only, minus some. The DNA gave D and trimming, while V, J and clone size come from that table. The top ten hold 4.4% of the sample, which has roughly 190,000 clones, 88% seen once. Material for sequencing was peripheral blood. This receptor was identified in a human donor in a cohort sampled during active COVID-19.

The CDR3 DNA sequence: TGTGCCAGCTCACCGGTAGAGGGGGCTGTGATCAACACCGGGGAGCTGTTTTTT. Its translation is CASSPVEGAVINTGELFF. V and J are TRBV18 and TRBJ2-2, with 7 nucleotides matching TRBD1. The ends lost 3 bases at V and 2 bases at J; junction bases unmatched: 12. Germline V lookup: CDR1 KGHSH, CDR2 LQKENI. The CDR3 is made up of 18 amino acids.